A single sample gave rise to the 15 T cell receptor beta chains below, sequenced in a study of blood T cell repertoires in COVID-19. TCRdb's table, derived via immunoSEQ multiplex PCR, lists solely in-frame clones and lacks some. Of tens of thousands of clones listed, roughly nine tenths are singletons. Sequences were obtained from peripheral blood. The source is a man in his forties with active COVID-19.

This rearrangement joins TRBV27 to TRBJ2-1; TRBD2 matches at 8 bases. Germline lookup yields CDR1 MNHEY and CDR2 SMNVEV (reference sequence). V shed 5 bases and J 4 bases; nucleotides not matched to a gene: 10. The CDR3 is 16 residues long. The CDR3 DNA sequence: TGTGCCAGCAGTCCCCGTGGACTAGCTATTTACAATGAGCAGTTCTTC. It translates to CASSPRGLAIYNEQFF.

This clone has only one observation. This sequence joins TRBV7-3 and TRBJ2-1, with 12 bases matching TRBD1. V was clipped by 0 bases and J by 8 bases; unmatched bases: 5. Germline V gene sequence: CDR1 SGHTA, CDR2 FQGTGA. The CDR3 has 16 residues. The CDR3 nucleotides read TGTGCCAGCAGCTTAACGGGACAGGGGGCAGGAGATGAGCAGTTCTTC. Amino acid sequence: CASSLTGQGAGDEQFF.

The J gene is TRBJ1-2, the V gene TRBV18, with D possibly TRBD1 on 6 matching bases. This CDR3 has 12 residues. Germline lookup yields CDR1 KGHSH and CDR2 LQKENI. Trimming removed 2 bases from V and 10 bases from J, with 11 bases in between. DNA of the CDR3: TGTGCCAGCTCACCAAGACAGGTGGCCTACACCTTC. It encodes CASSPRQVAYTF.

The chain joins TRBV28 to TRBJ2-7; 8 bases are a match to TRBD1. The CDR3 runs 16 residues. Germline V gene sequence: CDR1 MDHEN, CDR2 SYDVKM. Trimming took 3 bases from V and 0 from J; bases not matched to a gene: 7. CDR3 residues: CASSFISGTGSYEQYF. The CDR3 region has the DNA TGTGCCAGCAGTTTTATATCAGGGACAGGCTCCTACGAGCAGTACTTC.

The J gene is TRBJ1-4, the V gene TRBV27, with 8 bases identical to TRBD1. V trimming: 5 bases; J trimming: 3 bases; junction bases outside the gene matches: 2. CDR3 size: 14 residues. Germline V lookup: CDR1 MNHEY, CDR2 SMNVEV (reference sequence). For the CDR3, the DNA is TGTGCCAGCAGTACGGGACAGGCTAATGAAAAACTGTTTTTT. Its translation: CASSTGQANEKLFF.

This chain joins TRBV11-2 and TRBJ2-7; TRBD1 aligns across 8 bases. V lost 0 bases to trimming and J lost 2 bases; unmatched junction nucleotides: 3. This CDR3 region has 15 residues. Germline V gene data show CDR1 as SGHAT and CDR2 as FQNNGV. CDR3 sequence reads: CASSLDRTGTYEQYF. In DNA, the CDR3 is TGTGCCAGCAGCTTAGATCGGACAGGGACCTACGAGCAGTACTTC.

The chain combines TRBV30 with TRBJ2-3, with a tentative D call TRBD2 (6 bases). V was clipped by 0 bases and J by 3 bases, with 13 bases between them. Germline V lookup: CDR1 GTSNPN, CDR2 SVGIG (reference sequence). CDR3 length: 15 amino acids. CDR3 in amino acids: CAWSVLAGKTDTQYF. CDR3 sequence (DNA): TGTGCCTGGAGTGTACTTGCGGGAAAGACAGATACGCAGTATTTT.

The chain has TRBV30 and TRBJ2-1; 14 nucleotides match TRBD2. Germline values: CDR1 GTSNPN, CDR2 SVGIG (reference sequence). This CDR3 region has 15 residues. V was clipped by 0 bases and J by 8 bases; unmatched bases: 3. The CDR3 region has the DNA TGTGCCTGGAGTGTGGGACTAGCGGGAGCACATGAGCAGTTCTTC. Translated: CAWSVGLAGAHEQFF.

The chain links TRBV9 to TRBJ2-1, with D possibly being TRBD2 (6 bases). Germline values: CDR1 SGDLS, CDR2 YYNGEE. This CDR3 comprises 14 residues. With 2 bases removed from V and 3 bases from J, the gap between germline ends came to 9 bases. CDR3 sequence (DNA): TGTGCCAGCAGCGTCGGGGGATACTACAATGAGCAGTTCTTC. This gives the protein CASSVGGYYNEQFF.

The CDR3 DNA follows: TGTGCCACCAGTCCCGGGACAGGCCCGATCAATGAGCAGTTCTTC. Its translation: CATSPGTGPINEQFF. The chain recombines TRBV24-1 with TRBJ2-1; 8 bases are shared with TRBD1. The CDR3 runs 15 residues. The trim removed 6 bases at V and 6 bases at J, leaving 9 bases unmatched. Germline V gene lookup returns CDR1 KGHDR and CDR2 SFDVKD.

Remarks on this clone: A junction end diverges from the germline sequence, so it may reflect a read error. J is TRBJ2-1 and V is TRBV7-7; the match to TRBD1 covers 10 bases. The CDR3 spans 14 residues. Looked up from germline, CDR1 is SSHAT and CDR2 is FNYEAQ (reference sequence). CDR3 loop: CASSYSTGGGEQFF. The CDR3 nucleotides read TGTGCTAGCAGCTATTCGACAGGGGGCGGTGAGCAGTTCTTC.

The chain has TRBV30 and TRBJ1-3; TRBD1 matches 9 bases. V was clipped by 3 bases and J by 2 bases; unmatched bases: 5. CDR1 and CDR2 from the germline V gene are GTSNPN and SVGIG (reference sequence). This CDR3 region has 15 residues. CDR3 sequence: CAWRTDRGPGNTIYF. For the CDR3, the DNA is TGTGCCTGGAGGACGGACAGGGGACCTGGAAACACCATATATTTT.

Here the CDR3 reads CATSLGARTEAFF. The CDR3 nucleotides read TGTGCCACCAGCTTGGGGGCGCGCACTGAAGCTTTCTTT. This chain links TRBV15 with TRBJ1-1; a weak D match, TRBD1 (6 bases). CDR3 length: 13 residues. The germline V gene has CDR1 LNHNV and CDR2 YYDKDF (reference sequence). V lost 5 bases and J 4 bases, leaving 11 bases between the germline ends.

The V and J genes are TRBV5-6 and TRBJ2-5; the match to TRBD2 covers 10 bases. The CDR3 spans 16 residues. Germline-derived CDR1 and CDR2 are SGHDT and YYEEEE. V shed 4 bases, J shed 1 base, and the junction held 7 bases outside the gene matches. CDR3 sequence (DNA): TGTGCCAGCAGCCAAGTCTCTAGCGGGGGCCAAGAGACCCAGTACTTC. Translated, it gives CASSQVSSGGQETQYF.

The CDR3 region is CASSIQQGAEAFF. The CDR3 DNA sequence: TGTGCCAGTAGTATTCAGCAGGGGGCAGAAGCTTTCTTT. This sequence joins TRBV19 and TRBJ1-1; 8 nucleotides line up with TRBD1. This CDR3 comprises 13 residues. Germline V gene sequence: CDR1 LNHDA, CDR2 SQIVND (reference sequence). With V trimmed by 3 bases and J by 8 bases, 5 bases remained unmatched.